This T cell receptor beta chain was profiled in a study of T cells in Graves' hyperthyroidism and ophthalmopathy. At the level of the study: Blood was drawn when the patient was first diagnosed and still untreated.

The table lists this clonotype with a few counts. The CDR3 sequence is 19 residues long. Trimming removed 0 bases from V and 0 bases from J; junction bases left unmatched: 14. Germline V gene sequence: CDR1 SGHAT, CDR2 FQNNGV. Patients having uncontrolled infection, another autoimmune disease, pregnancy or lactation were not included. Amplification targeted TCR beta CDR3 regions from RNA transcripts. The HTBI set primed first-round TCR CDR3 RT-PCR. TCRdb analysed the multiplex PCR reads with MiXCR anew, one entry per CDR3 protein. The data show about 560,000 distinct CDR3 sequences, over 15% seen once.

Sequenced: blood. This sequence originates from a woman under 30 with Graves' hyperthyroidism. The V and J genes are TRBV11-2 and TRBJ2-7; 7 nucleotides line up with TRBD2. CDR3 bases: TGTGCCAGCAGCTTAGAGTATCCTATCTGGGCTAGCGGCTCCTACGAGCAGTACTTC. Translation: CASSLEYPIWASGSYEQYF.